This T cell receptor beta chain was identified during a study of T cells in localized non-small cell lung cancer. By share, this clone counts as medium-sized. Its antigen is still unknown. The junction had 8 bases not matched to a gene; V was cut back by 5 bases and J by 2 bases. The germline V gene encodes CDR1 SGHNT and CDR2 YENEEA. The CDR3 contains 16 residues. Sequencing used immunoSEQ multiplex PCR; TCRdb keeps in-frame clones, though not all of them. The sample lists more than 1,200 clones, about 29% seen once, with about an eighth in the top ten. Study-wide results and caveats: Adjacent uninvolved lung tissue had the highest T cell clonality, exceeding tumor.

The rearrangement links TRBV11-3 to TRBJ1-3, with 8 positions matching TRBD1. The material was normal lung tissue next to the tumor, obtained before any cancer treatment. The TCR was taken from a man between 40 and 70 years old with stage I lung adenocarcinoma. Here the CDR3 DNA reads TGTGCCAGCAGCCGAGGACAGGGATCCACTGGAAACACCATATATTTT. It translates to CASSRGQGSTGNTIYF.